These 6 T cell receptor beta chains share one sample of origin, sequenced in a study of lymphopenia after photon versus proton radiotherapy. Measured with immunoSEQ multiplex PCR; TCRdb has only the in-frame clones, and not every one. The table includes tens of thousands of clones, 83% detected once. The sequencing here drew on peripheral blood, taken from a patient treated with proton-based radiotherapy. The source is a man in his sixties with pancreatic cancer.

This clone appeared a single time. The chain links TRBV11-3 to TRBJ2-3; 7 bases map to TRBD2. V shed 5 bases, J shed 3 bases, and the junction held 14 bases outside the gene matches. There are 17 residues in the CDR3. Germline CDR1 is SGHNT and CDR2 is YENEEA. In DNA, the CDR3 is TGTGCCAGCAGCCTAGCAGGAGGGCGGGAGCTAACAGATACGCAGTATTTT. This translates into CASSLAGGRELTDTQYF.

CDR3 loop: CASSLASGTNQPQHF. In DNA form, the CDR3 reads TGTGCCAGCAGTTTAGCCTCCGGGACTAATCAGCCCCAGCATTTT. The chain combines TRBV27 with TRBJ1-5, with D perhaps matching TRBD1 (5 bases). The V gene lost 2 bases and the J gene lost 4 bases, with 12 bases spanning the gap. The CDR3 contains 15 residues. Germline V gene lookup returns CDR1 MNHEY and CDR2 SMNVEV (reference sequence).

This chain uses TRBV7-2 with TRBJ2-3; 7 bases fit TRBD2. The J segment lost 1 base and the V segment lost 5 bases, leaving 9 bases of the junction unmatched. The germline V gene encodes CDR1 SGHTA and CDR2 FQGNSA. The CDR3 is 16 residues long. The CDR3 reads CASSRRGSGGTDTQYF. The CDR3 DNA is TGTGCCAGCAGCCGCCGGGGGAGCGGGGGCACAGATACGCAGTATTTT.

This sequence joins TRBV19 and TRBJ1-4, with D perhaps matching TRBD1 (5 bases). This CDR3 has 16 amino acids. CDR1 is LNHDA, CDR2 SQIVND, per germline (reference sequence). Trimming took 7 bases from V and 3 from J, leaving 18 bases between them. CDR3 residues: CASNPRRTGPNEKLFF. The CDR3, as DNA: TGTGCCAGTAATCCGCGACGAACAGGCCCTAATGAAAAACTGTTTTTT.

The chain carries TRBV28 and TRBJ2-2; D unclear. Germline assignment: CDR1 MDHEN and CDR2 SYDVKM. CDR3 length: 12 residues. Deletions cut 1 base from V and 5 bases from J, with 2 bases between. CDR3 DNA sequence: TGTGCCAGCAGTTTATTTACCGGGGAGCTGTTTTTT. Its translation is CASSLFTGELFF.

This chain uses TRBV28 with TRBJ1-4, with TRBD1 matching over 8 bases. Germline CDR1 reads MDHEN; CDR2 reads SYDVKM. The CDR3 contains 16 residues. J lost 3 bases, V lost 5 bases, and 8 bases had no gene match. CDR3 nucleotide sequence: TGTGCCAGCAGTGTCACCAGACAGGGGTCTAATGAAAAACTGTTTTTT. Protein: CASSVTRQGSNEKLFF. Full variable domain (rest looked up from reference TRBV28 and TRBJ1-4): DVKVTQSSRYLVKRTGEKVFLECVQDMDHENMFWYRQDPGLGLRLIYFSYDVKMKEKGDIPEGYSVSREKKERFSLILESASTNQTSMYLCASSVTRQGSNEKLFFGSGTQLSVL.